Presented here are 8 T cell receptor beta chains from one specimen sequenced in a study of blood T cell repertoires in COVID-19 (dated by TCRdb to the early 2020s). The method behind the library was the immunoSEQ multiplex PCR assay. TCRdb re-hosts the immuneACCESS table, in-frame sequences only. Its copies lack some clones; in the studies checked, an unresolved V gene accounts for under half of them, and the cause for the rest is not known. The sample table holds under 400,000 clones, of which 70% to 90% were seen once. The ten largest clones take up under 2% of the sample. The sample taken for sequencing was peripheral blood. The receptors were gathered from a woman aged 25 to 39 with COVID-19, enrolled during active disease.

This chain connects TRBV12-3 or TRBV12-4 to TRBJ1-1, with TRBD1 as a possible D gene (6 bases). CDR3 length equals 12 residues. Trimming took 10 bases from V and 2 from J, leaving 11 bases between them. The CDR3 nucleotides read TGTGCCACCTCGACAGGTAACACTGAAGCTTTCTTT. This sequence encodes CATSTGNTEAFF.

The rearrangement links TRBV6-5 to TRBJ1-3; unclear D gene. This CDR3 comprises 15 residues. V was clipped by 0 bases and J by 4 bases, with 10 bases between them. Germline lookup yields CDR1 MNHEY and CDR2 SVGAGI. The CDR3 is CASSYSSPLGNTIYF. CDR3 bases: TGTGCCAGCAGTTACTCGAGTCCTCTAGGAAACACCATATATTTT.

The chain carries TRBV3-1 (or the pseudogene TRBV3-2) and TRBJ2-1; 11 bases align to TRBD2. With V trimmed by 0 bases and J by 7 bases, 8 bases remained unmatched. CDR3 length: 17 amino acids. Germline V lookup: CDR1 LGHDT, CDR2 YNNKEL (reference sequence). As DNA, the CDR3 is TGTGCCAGCAGCCAAGATTCGAGACTAGCGGGGTTTAATGAGCAGTTCTTC. Its protein is CASSQDSRLAGFNEQFF.

A few counts support this clone. The chain is built from TRBV14 and TRBJ1-1; tentatively, D is TRBD1 (6 bases). The V gene's germline CDR1 is SGHDN and CDR2 FVKESK. This CDR3 has 13 residues. Trimming pared 4 bases from V and 8 bases from J, leaving 14 bases between. This CDR3 reads CASSLLQGGEAFF. CDR3 nucleotide sequence: TGTGCCAGCAGCCTACTACAGGGCGGGGAAGCTTTCTTT.

Points on this clone: One end of the junction is discordant with germline, which a read error may explain. The chain carries TRBV12-5 and TRBJ2-1; weak D call: TRBD2 (6 bases). Germline values: CDR1 LGHNT, CDR2 FRNRAP. The CDR3 is made up of 16 amino acids. CDR3 region: CASGLVLTLGGNEQFF. The CDR3 nucleotides are TGTGCTAGTGGCTTGGTACTGACGCTGGGAGGCAATGAGCAGTTCTTC. Drawing the rest from reference TRBV12-5 and TRBJ2-1, the complete variable domain is DARVTQTPRHKVTEMGQEVTMRCQPILGHNTVFWYRQTMMQGLELLAYFRNRAPLDDSGMPKDRFSAEMPDATLATLKIQPSEPRDSAVYFCASGLVLTLGGNEQFFGPGTRLTVL.

The V and J genes are TRBV3-1 (or the pseudogene TRBV3-2) and TRBJ1-2; D is ambiguous. Germline V gene sequence: CDR1 LGHDT, CDR2 YNNKEL (reference sequence). The CDR3 is made up of 12 amino acids. V was shortened by 2 bases and J by 4 bases, with 5 bases between the two germline ends. Written as DNA, the CDR3 is TGTGCCAGCAGCCAACGGGGCTATGGCTACACCTTC. Translation gives CASSQRGYGYTF.

V is TRBV6-1 and J is TRBJ1-5, with a possible D match to TRBD1 (6 bases). V lost 2 bases and J 6 bases, leaving 11 bases between the germline ends. Germline assignment: CDR1 MNHNS and CDR2 SASEGT. CDR3 size: 14 residues. The DNA of the CDR3 is TGTGCCAGCAGTGAACATGGGGGCCTTCAGCCCCAGCATTTT. Translation gives CASSEHGGLQPQHF.

V usage is TRBV27 and J usage is TRBJ2-7, with D possibly being TRBD1 (6 bases). V was pared by 5 bases and J by 2 bases, with 16 bases between. Germline loops: CDR1 MNHEY, CDR2 SMNVEV (reference sequence). The CDR3 totals 15 residues. The CDR3 reads CASSPRAGDAYEQYF. CDR3 DNA sequence: TGTGCCAGCAGTCCGCGGGCAGGGGACGCCTACGAGCAGTACTTC.